The 31 T cell receptor beta chains in this list originate from one sample, sequenced in a study of shared clonotypes between healthy human individuals. Assay used: immunoSEQ multiplex PCR; TCRdb lists only in-frame clones, some missing. The sample lists millions of clones, just under 95% occurring once. Naive-designated CD8 cells lacked CD45RO, were positively enriched for CCR7, and omitted terminally differentiated effector memory CD45RA+ cells. Input material: naive CD8+ T cells sorted from blood. These receptors all stem from a man younger than 35 in good health.

The chain combines TRBV23-1 with TRBJ2-5; 14 bases are a match to TRBD2. TRBV23-1 is an ORF, with its function uncertain. This CDR3 is built from 17 residues. Trimming removed 2 bases from V and 6 bases from J; junction bases left unmatched: 8. For the CDR3, the DNA is TGCGCCAGCAGTCAAATCCCAAGGACTAGCGGGAGGAAGACCCAGTACTTC. As protein: CASSQIPRTSGRKTQYF.

The chain is built from TRBV27 and TRBJ2-7; D call uncertain. CDR3 length equals 16 residues. Germline V gene lookup returns CDR1 MNHEY and CDR2 SMNVEV (reference sequence). V lost 7 bases to trimming and J lost 3 bases, with 22 bases between them. The CDR3, as DNA: TGTGCCAGCACCCCTGTTCATCCTCTTGAAGGCTACGAGCAGTACTTC. Protein: CASTPVHPLEGYEQYF.

This clone appeared a single time. The same CDR3 arises from other DNA sequences in this sample as well. CDR3 sequence reads: CASTGGSSYEQYF. CDR3 DNA sequence: TGTGCCAGCACCGGGGGCAGTTCCTACGAGCAGTACTTC. This chain uses TRBV27 with TRBJ2-7; D could derive from TRBD1 or TRBD2 (6 bases each). Germline CDR1 reads MNHEY; CDR2 reads SMNVEV (reference sequence). The CDR3 covers 13 residues. V lost 7 bases and J lost 1, with 11 bases in between.

The CDR3 is CASSLYREGANNEQFF. In DNA, the CDR3 is TGCGCCAGCAGCTTGTATCGGGAGGGCGCCAACAATGAGCAGTTCTTC. The chain carries TRBV5-1 and TRBJ2-1, with TRBD2 matching over 8 bases. The CDR3 has 16 residues. Germline CDR1 SGHRS, CDR2 YFSETQ. Trimming cost V 1 base and J 5 bases; bases outside gene matches: 8.

The V call is TRBV27, the J call TRBJ1-5; a possible D gene is TRBD1 (6 bases). The CDR3 sequence is 16 residues long. The ends were cut back, 2 bases at V and 4 bases at J, with 15 bases in the middle. CDR1 is MNHEY, CDR2 SMNVEV, per germline (reference sequence). As DNA, the CDR3 is TGTGCCAGCAGTTTAGGAGGGGGGTTAAGAAATCAGCCCCAGCATTTT. It encodes CASSLGGGLRNQPQHF.

As regards this clone: Other DNA sequences of this sample code for an identical CDR3. J is TRBJ2-7 and V is TRBV28; TRBD2 is a possible D gene (5 bases). CDR1 and CDR2 from the germline V gene are MDHEN and SYDVKM. Trimming took off 1 base at V and 3 bases at J, with 10 bases between the two ends. CDR3 length: 14 residues. CDR3: CASSLFGGSYEQYF. CDR3 nucleotides: TGTGCCAGCAGTTTATTCGGAGGCAGCTACGAGCAGTACTTC.

This chain links TRBV7-2 with TRBJ2-1; TRBD2 might be the D (6 bases). The CDR3 is 15 amino acids. Germline CDR1 is SGHTA and CDR2 is FQGNSA. V was pared by 5 bases and J by 2 bases, with 13 bases between. The CDR3 sequence is CASSPRLGPYNEQFF. The DNA for the CDR3 is TGTGCCAGCAGCCCCAGACTAGGACCCTACAATGAGCAGTTCTTC.

The CDR3 spells CASSLDGQGEVQYF. The CDR3 coding sequence is TGTGCCAGCAGCTTGGACGGACAGGGAGAAGTGCAGTACTTC. The J gene is TRBJ2-7, the V gene TRBV7-9; TRBD1 matches 8 bases. Germline loops: CDR1 SEHNR, CDR2 FQNEAQ (reference sequence). After removal of 3 bases from V and 9 bases from J, the junction contained 10 bases not matched to a gene. The CDR3 has 14 residues.

This sequence joins TRBV7-8 and TRBJ2-1, with D hard to call. The length of the CDR3 is 17 residues. Germline-derived CDR1 and CDR2 are SGHVS and FQNEAQ. V lost 6 bases, J lost 6 bases, and 24 bases lay in between. The DNA of the CDR3 is TGTGCCAGCAGTCGAGACTCCCTGGAAGATGCCCTCAATGAGCAGTTCTTC. It translates to CASSRDSLEDALNEQFF. The full variable domain, with the rest looked up from reference TRBV7-8 and TRBJ2-1, is GAGVSQSPRYKVAKRGQDVALRCDPISGHVSLFWYQQALGQGPEFLTYFQNEAQLDKSGLPSDRFFAERPEGSVSTLKIQRTQQEDSAVYLCASSRDSLEDALNEQFFGPGTRLTVL.

Of note for this clone: This specimen includes other DNA sequences encoding the same CDR3. V gene TRBV7-9 combines with J gene TRBJ2-7; D remains ambiguous. CDR3 size: 12 residues. Trimming took 2 bases from V and 3 from J, leaving 5 bases between them. Germline CDR1 and CDR2: SEHNR and FQNEAQ (reference sequence). In DNA, the CDR3 is TGTGCCAGCAGCTTACTCGACTACGAGCAGTACTTC. Amino acid sequence: CASSLLDYEQYF.

The chain is built from TRBV6-5 and TRBJ2-2, with D possibly being TRBD2 (5 bases). The V end lost 3 bases, the J end lost 5 bases, and 10 bases lay between the germline ends. This CDR3 spans 14 amino acids. Germline CDR1 and CDR2: MNHEY and SVGAGI. Here the CDR3 reads CASSYRSGTGELFF. The CDR3 bases are TGTGCCAGCAGTTATCGATCGGGGACCGGGGAGCTGTTTTTT.

This chain links TRBV4-1 with TRBJ1-4; D gene ambiguous. V shed 3 bases and J shed 0 bases, with 8 bases lying between them. The CDR3 runs 15 residues. The germline V gene encodes CDR1 MGHRA and CDR2 YSYEKL. CDR3 amino acids: CASSHSDPTNEKLFF. The CDR3 nucleotides read TGCGCCAGCAGCCATTCGGACCCAACTAATGAAAAACTGTTTTTT.

The V and J genes are TRBV7-9 and TRBJ2-2, with D uncertain. This CDR3 spans 16 amino acids. Trimming took off 5 bases at V and 6 bases at J, with 19 bases between the two ends. From germline, CDR1 is SEHNR and CDR2 FQNEAQ (reference sequence). CDR3 in amino acids: CASSPPLENGPGELFF. DNA for the CDR3: TGTGCCAGCAGCCCCCCCCTAGAAAACGGCCCCGGGGAGCTGTTTTTT.

This sequence joins TRBV6-1 and TRBJ1-2; 7 bases align to TRBD1. V lost 2 bases, J lost 1 base, and 7 bases stayed unmatched. This CDR3 contains 16 residues. Per germline, CDR1 MNHNS and CDR2 SASEGT. The CDR3 loop is CASSEYGGQYNYGYTF. In nucleotides, the CDR3 is TGTGCCAGCAGTGAATACGGGGGACAGTATAACTATGGCTACACCTTC.

V gene TRBV7-8 combines with J gene TRBJ2-2; D is possibly TRBD1 (6 bases). Germline CDR1 is SGHVS and CDR2 is FQNEAQ. The V gene lost 5 bases and the J gene lost 2 bases, with 15 bases spanning the gap. The CDR3 is 16 residues long. The CDR3 DNA is TGTGCCAGCAGCATGCCGGGACATCAAAACACCGGGGAGCTGTTTTTT. This sequence encodes CASSMPGHQNTGELFF.

This clone was seen just once. The chain couples TRBV7-9 to TRBJ2-1, with TRBD2 matching 11 bases. This CDR3 has 15 residues. Per germline, CDR1 SEHNR and CDR2 FQNEAQ (reference sequence). J lost 8 bases, V lost 4 bases, and 7 bases had no gene match. The CDR3 sequence is CASSYGTSGYDEQFF. CDR3 coding DNA: TGTGCCAGCAGCTATGGGACTAGCGGTTACGATGAGCAGTTCTTC. Variable domain in full (rest from reference TRBV7-9 and TRBJ2-1): DTGVSQNPRHKITKRGQNVTFRCDPISEHNRLYWYRQTLGQGPEFLTYFQNEAQLEKSRLLSDRFSAERPKGSFSTLEIQRTEQGDSAMYLCASSYGTSGYDEQFFGPGTRLTVL.

This chain links TRBV7-8 with TRBJ1-5; D might be TRBD1 (5 bases). Deletions cut 1 base from V and 9 bases from J, with 13 bases between. CDR1 is SGHVS and CDR2 is FQNEAQ in the germline V gene. This CDR3 has 14 amino acids. Written as DNA, the CDR3 is TGTGCCAGCAGCTTAGGGGCAGGGAATGGGCCCCAGCATTTT. This codes for CASSLGAGNGPQHF.

The rearrangement links TRBV21-1 to TRBJ2-3. TRBV21-1 constitutes a pseudogene. CDR3 length equals 15 residues. CDR3 DNA: TGTGCCAGCAGCCCCCTGGGGGTATACCCAGATACGCAGTATTTT. Residues: CASSPLGVYPDTQYF.

Points on this clone: The same CDR3 is also encoded by other DNA sequences in this sample. The chain combines TRBV5-4 with TRBJ2-1; 8 bases match TRBD2. The J segment lost 1 base and the V segment lost 4 bases, leaving 7 bases of the junction unmatched. Germline lookup yields CDR1 SGHNT and CDR2 YYREEE (reference sequence). The CDR3 spans 16 residues. The CDR3 region is CASSPELAASYNEQFF. In DNA, the CDR3 is TGTGCCAGCAGCCCCGAACTAGCGGCTTCCTACAATGAGCAGTTCTTC.

The genes are TRBV4-1 and TRBJ2-5, with D possibly being TRBD1 (5 bases). Germline lookup yields CDR1 MGHRA and CDR2 YSYEKL. The CDR3 spans 18 residues. The germline V and J ends were trimmed by 1 base and 0 bases, with 18 bases remaining between them. CDR3 in amino acids: CASSQVRTGEGDQETQYF. The CDR3 region has the DNA TGCGCCAGCAGCCAAGTGCGAACAGGAGAAGGGGACCAAGAGACCCAGTACTTC.

V and J are TRBV7-9 and TRBJ1-4, with D possibly being TRBD1 (5 bases). The CDR3 spans 16 residues. The germline V gene encodes CDR1 SEHNR and CDR2 FQNEAQ (reference sequence). V lost 5 bases and J 0 bases, leaving 13 bases between the germline ends. CDR3 in DNA: TGTGCCAGCAGCCTCGGGACGGAATCAACTAATGAAAAACTGTTTTTT. Its protein product is CASSLGTESTNEKLFF. The variable domain in full, completed from reference TRBV7-9 and TRBJ1-4, reads DTGVSQNPRHKITKRGQNVTFRCDPISEHNRLYWYRQTLGQGPEFLTYFQNEAQLEKSRLLSDRFSAERPKGSFSTLEIQRTEQGDSAMYLCASSLGTESTNEKLFFGSGTQLSVL.

The chain is built from TRBV28 and TRBJ2-7, with 7 bases lining up with TRBD1. V shed 5 bases, J shed 2 bases, and the junction held 12 bases outside the gene matches. Germline assignment: CDR1 MDHEN and CDR2 SYDVKM. The CDR3 is made up of 16 amino acids. The CDR3 DNA sequence: TGTGCCAGCAGTGTCACGCCGGGACAGATGGCCTACGAGCAGTACTTC. Translating gives CASSVTPGQMAYEQYF.

Regarding this clone: The sample has other DNA sequences that encode this CDR3 too. This rearrangement joins TRBV5-6 to TRBJ2-7, with TRBD1 as a possible D gene (5 bases). The CDR3 runs to 13 residues. Trimming left V 0 bases short and J 3 bases short, with 7 bases between. CDR1 and CDR2 (germline): SGHDT, YYEEEE. The CDR3 nucleotides read TGTGCCAGCAGCTTGGGACAGATCTACGAGCAGTACTTC. It is translated as CASSLGQIYEQYF. The complete variable domain, with remaining parts taken from reference TRBV5-6 and TRBJ2-7, reads DAGVTQSPTHLIKTRGQQVTLRCSPKSGHDTVSWYQQALGQGPQFIFQYYEEEERQRGNFPDRFSGHQFPNYSSELNVNALLLGDSALYLCASSLGQIYEQYFGPGTRLTVT.

The chain links TRBV7-2 to TRBJ2-1, with 9 bases that match TRBD1. Germline V gives CDR1 SGHTA, CDR2 FQGNSA. The CDR3 contains 17 residues. V shed 1 base, J shed 4 bases, and the junction held 8 bases outside the gene matches. CDR3 coding DNA: TGTGCCAGCAGCTTAGGAGGGGTCGGGACAGGGTACAATGAGCAGTTCTTC. The encoded protein is CASSLGGVGTGYNEQFF.

This chain links TRBV7-9 with TRBJ2-7; D not resolved. Trimming removed 5 bases at V and 2 bases at J, with 4 bases between. The CDR3 spans 11 residues. The germline V gene encodes CDR1 SEHNR and CDR2 FQNEAQ (reference sequence). The CDR3 protein is CASSRAYEQYF. The CDR3 DNA reads TGTGCCAGCAGCCGGGCCTACGAGCAGTACTTC.

The chain carries TRBV19 and TRBJ2-1; 11 nucleotides align to TRBD2. V lost 1 base to trimming and J lost 5 bases; unmatched junction nucleotides: 4. The CDR3 sequence is 16 residues long. Germline V CDR1 and CDR2: LNHDA, SQIVND (reference sequence). The CDR3 is CASSIGGLAENNEQFF. CDR3 bases: TGTGCCAGTAGTATAGGGGGACTAGCGGAGAACAATGAGCAGTTCTTC.

The CDR3 sequence: CASSQDPPHSEDSGANVLTF. The DNA of the CDR3 is TGCGCCAGCAGCCAAGACCCCCCCCATAGTGAGGACTCTGGGGCCAACGTCCTGACTTTC. V is TRBV4-3 and J is TRBJ2-6; D uncertain. Trimming took 0 bases from V and 0 from J, leaving 18 bases between them. This CDR3 has 20 residues. In germline, CDR1 is LGHNA, CDR2 YSLEER.

On this clone: This sample also contains other DNA sequences that code for the same CDR3. The DNA for the CDR3 is TGTGCCAGCAGCTTAGTGCGGGCAGATACGCAGTATTTT. It is translated as CASSLVRADTQYF. The chain combines TRBV13 with TRBJ2-3, with a tentative D call TRBD2 (5 bases). The CDR3 consists of 13 residues. V shed 1 base and J shed 4 bases, with 6 bases lying between them. The germline V gene encodes CDR1 PRHDT and CDR2 FYEKMQ (reference sequence). The full variable domain, in which reference TRBV13 and TRBJ2-3 provide the parts outside the CDR3, is AAGVIQSPRHLIKEKRETATLKCYPIPRHDTVYWYQQGPGQDPQFLISFYEKMQSDKGSIPDRFSAQQFSDYHSELNMSSLELGDSALYFCASSLVRADTQYFGPGTRLTVL.

This chain connects TRBV10-1 to TRBJ2-4; TRBD2 matches at 7 bases. The length of the CDR3 is 15 residues. Germline V gene sequence: CDR1 WNHNN, CDR2 SYGVQD (reference sequence). V lost 7 bases and J lost 0; bases outside the gene matches: 6. CDR3 loop: CASIGREEAKNIQYF. Here the CDR3 DNA reads TGCGCCAGCATAGGGAGGGAGGAAGCCAAAAACATTCAGTACTTC.

This chain joins TRBV5-1 and TRBJ2-1, with TRBD2 as a possible D gene (6 bases). The CDR3 consists of 14 residues. The V end was cut by 5 bases, the J end by 7 bases, with 16 bases between. Germline V gene data show CDR1 as SGHRS and CDR2 as YFSETQ. The CDR3 reads CASRDDGRGNEQFF. Here the CDR3 DNA reads TGCGCCAGCAGGGACGATGGACGGGGGAATGAGCAGTTCTTC.

The V gene is TRBV27, the J gene TRBJ1-4, with no clear D. CDR3 length: 11 residues. V was cut by 3 bases and J by 7 bases, with 3 bases left in between. Germline V gene data show CDR1 as MNHEY and CDR2 as SMNVEV (reference sequence). Written as DNA, the CDR3 is TGTGCCAGCAGTTTCGGTGAAAAACTGTTTTTT. Protein product: CASSFGEKLFF. The full variable domain, rest sourced from reference TRBV27 and TRBJ1-4, is EAQVTQNPRYLITVTGKKLTVTCSQNMNHEYMSWYRQDPGLGLRQIYYSMNVEVTDKGDVPEGYKVSRKEKRNFPLILESPSPNQTSLYFCASSFGEKLFFGSGTQLSVL.